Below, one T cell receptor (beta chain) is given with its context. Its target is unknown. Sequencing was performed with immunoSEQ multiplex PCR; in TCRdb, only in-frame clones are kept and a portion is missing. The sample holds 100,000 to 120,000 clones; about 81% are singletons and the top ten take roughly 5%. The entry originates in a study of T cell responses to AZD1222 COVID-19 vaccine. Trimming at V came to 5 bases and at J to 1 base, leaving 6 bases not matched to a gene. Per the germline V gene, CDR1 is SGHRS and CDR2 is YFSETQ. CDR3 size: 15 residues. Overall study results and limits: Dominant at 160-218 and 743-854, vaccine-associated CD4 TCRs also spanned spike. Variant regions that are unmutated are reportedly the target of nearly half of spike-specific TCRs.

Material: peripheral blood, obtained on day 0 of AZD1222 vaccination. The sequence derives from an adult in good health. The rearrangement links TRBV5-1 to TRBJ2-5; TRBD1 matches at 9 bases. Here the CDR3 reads CASRSGTGSQETQYF. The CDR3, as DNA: TGCGCCAGCAGGAGCGGGACAGGGTCCCAAGAGACCCAGTACTTC. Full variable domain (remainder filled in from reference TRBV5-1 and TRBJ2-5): KAGVTQTPRYLIKTRGQQVTLSCSPISGHRSVSWYQQTPGQGLQFLFEYFSETQRNKGNFPGRFSGRQFSNSRSEMNVSTLELGDSALYLCASRSGTGSQETQYFGPGTRLLVL.